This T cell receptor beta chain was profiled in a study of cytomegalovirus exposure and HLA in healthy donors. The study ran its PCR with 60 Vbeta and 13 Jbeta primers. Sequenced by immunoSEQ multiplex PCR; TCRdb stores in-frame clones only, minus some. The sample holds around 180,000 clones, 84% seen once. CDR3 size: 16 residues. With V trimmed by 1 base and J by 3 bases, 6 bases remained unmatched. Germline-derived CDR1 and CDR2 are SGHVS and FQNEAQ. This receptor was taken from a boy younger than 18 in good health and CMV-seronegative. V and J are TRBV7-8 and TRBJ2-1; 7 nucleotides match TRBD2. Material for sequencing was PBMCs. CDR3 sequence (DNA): TGTGCCAGCAGCTTAGTAAATAGCGGGCTCTACAATGAGCAGTTCTTC. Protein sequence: CASSLVNSGLYNEQFF.